Below are 20 T cell receptor beta chains sequenced from a single sample in a study of CD8 T cells in ankylosing spondylitis. Study-wide findings and caveats: A motif of fewer than ten highly homologous TCR beta variants was seen as apparently characteristic of ankylosing spondylitis blood.

TCRdb recomputed calls from the 5' RACE reads with MiXCR, one row per CDR3 protein. Among 800,000 to 900,000 distinct CDR3 sequences listed, around 11% were seen once. The antigens these receptors bind are not known. Source material: blood, either unsorted or a sorted T cell fraction (not recorded which). The receptors here all came from a male donor with ankylosing spondylitis.

This clonotype was recorded at least ten times. The gene calls are TRBV20-1 and TRBJ2-7; D might be TRBD1 (6 bases). The CDR3 consists of 13 residues. Germline V gene lookup returns CDR1 DFQATT and CDR2 SNEGSKA (reference sequence). V was shortened by 4 bases and J by 3 bases, with 13 bases between the two germline ends. The CDR3 nucleotides are TGCAGTGCTACCAGGGACACGAGCTACGAGCAGTACTTC. Its translation: CSATRDTSYEQYF.

This chain links TRBV6-1 with TRBJ2-1, with TRBD2 identical over 10 bases. The length of the CDR3 is 18 residues. Germline loops: CDR1 MNHNS, CDR2 SASEGT. The V and J ends lost 7 bases and 2 bases, in that order; junction bases with no gene match: 14. The CDR3 protein is CASTNPGISGGAYNEQFF. The CDR3 coding sequence is TGTGCCAGCACCAATCCTGGGATCAGCGGGGGGGCCTACAATGAGCAGTTCTTC.

This clonotype has more than one count but fewer than ten. The chain employs TRBV2 and TRBJ2-7, with 10 nucleotides matching TRBD2. Looked up from germline, CDR1 is SNHLY and CDR2 is FYNNEI. V lost 7 bases to trimming and J lost 3 bases; unmatched junction nucleotides: 6. The length of the CDR3 is 14 residues. CDR3 sequence: CASIPAGGFYEQYF. DNA for the CDR3: TGTGCCAGCATCCCAGCGGGAGGGTTCTACGAGCAGTACTTC.

This clonotype was seen only a few times. This sequence joins TRBV7-8 and TRBJ1-1; D is possibly TRBD1 (6 bases). This CDR3 is built from 18 residues. Looked up from germline, CDR1 is SGHVS and CDR2 is FQNEAQ. Trimming left V 5 bases short and J 4 bases short, with 26 bases between. The CDR3 loop is CASSLIPAGGAASTEAFF. CDR3 in DNA: TGTGCCAGCAGCCTCATCCCCGCGGGGGGCGCGGCGAGCACTGAAGCTTTCTTT.

The chain uses TRBV6-5 and TRBJ2-3; TRBD2 is a possible D gene (5 bases). CDR1 and CDR2 (germline): MNHEY, SVGAGI. Trimming took 2 bases from V and 10 from J, leaving 7 bases between them. CDR3 length: 11 amino acids. The CDR3, as DNA: TGTGCCAGCAGTTACATCGGGGCGCAGTATTTT. Residues: CASSYIGAQYF.

This clonotype has more than one count but fewer than ten. The chain links TRBV7-2 to TRBJ1-4; D unclear. Germline assignment: CDR1 SGHTA and CDR2 FQGNSA. The V end lost 5 bases, the J end lost 8 bases, and 12 bases lay between the germline ends. CDR3 length equals 13 residues. CDR3 nucleotides: TGTGCCAGCAGCCGCAACAGTGGAGAAAAACTGTTTTTT. Translation gives CASSRNSGEKLFF.

The V and J genes are TRBV20-1 and TRBJ1-2, with a possible D match to TRBD1 (6 bases). The germline V and J ends were trimmed by 7 bases and 6 bases, with 15 bases remaining between them. The CDR3 is 12 residues long. Germline V gene data show CDR1 as DFQATT and CDR2 as SNEGSKA (reference sequence). This CDR3 is CSEFGRGDGYTF. The CDR3 nucleotides read TGCAGTGAATTTGGCAGGGGTGATGGCTACACCTTC.

The chain combines TRBV5-1 with TRBJ1-1; D remains ambiguous. Trimming took 1 base from V and 3 from J, leaving 7 bases between them. This CDR3 comprises 13 residues. The V gene's germline CDR1 is SGHRS and CDR2 YFSETQ. CDR3 nucleotide sequence: TGCGCCAGCAGCTTGCAATCGGACACTGAAGCTTTCTTT. It yields the protein CASSLQSDTEAFF.

In its sample, this clonotype was seen many times. The chain employs TRBV4-3 and TRBJ2-6, with unresolved D. With 1 base removed from V and 2 bases from J, the gap between germline ends came to 3 bases. Germline loops: CDR1 LGHNA, CDR2 YSLEER. The CDR3 sequence is 14 residues long. CDR3 DNA sequence: TGCGCCAGCAGCCAAGGGACTGGGGCCAACGTCCTGACTTTC. Its protein is CASSQGTGANVLTF.

V is TRBV11-2 and J is TRBJ1-1, with unresolved D. The CDR3 contains 15 residues. Deletions cut 1 base from V and 2 bases from J, with 11 bases between. The germline CDR1 and CDR2 sequences are SGHAT and FQNNGV. CDR3 loop: CASSLVPGGNTEAFF. In nucleotides, the CDR3 is TGTGCCAGCAGCTTAGTGCCAGGAGGTAACACTGAAGCTTTCTTT.

This clonotype was counted between two and nine times. The chain carries TRBV20-1 and TRBJ1-3, with D perhaps matching TRBD1 (5 bases). The CDR3 totals 14 residues. The V gene lost 5 bases and the J gene lost 7 bases, with 18 bases spanning the gap. The germline V gene encodes CDR1 DFQATT and CDR2 SNEGSKA (reference sequence). The CDR3 here is CSAYRTWGGNTIYF. The CDR3 DNA reads TGCAGTGCTTACAGGACCTGGGGAGGTAACACCATATATTTT.

This chain links TRBV27 with TRBJ2-2, with 10 bases identical to TRBD2. This CDR3 has 14 amino acids. With 7 bases clipped from V and 7 bases from J, the junction kept 6 bases outside the gene matches. Germline V lookup: CDR1 MNHEY, CDR2 SMNVEV (reference sequence). The CDR3 DNA is TGTGCCAGCACCAAATTAGCGGGAGGCGGGGAGCTGTTTTTT. Its protein is CASTKLAGGGELFF.

This clonotype appeared many times. J is TRBJ2-6 and V is TRBV29-1; D gene ambiguous. The V and J ends lost 6 bases and 4 bases respectively, with 7 bases between them. This CDR3 has 12 amino acids. Germline V gene data show CDR1 as SQVTM and CDR2 as ANQGSEA. The CDR3 sequence: CSVRGGANVLTF. The CDR3 DNA reads TGCAGCGTCCGTGGGGGGGCCAACGTCCTGACTTTC.

This clonotype was detected many times. This chain joins TRBV6-1 and TRBJ2-7, with TRBD1 identical over 10 bases. The trim removed 6 bases at V and 6 bases at J, leaving 8 bases unmatched. There are 14 residues in the CDR3. CDR1 and CDR2 from the germline V gene are MNHNS and SASEGT. CDR3 nucleotide sequence: TGTGCCAGCAGAAAGGGGACAGGGGCTCTCGAGCAGTACTTC. This gives the protein CASRKGTGALEQYF.

Written as DNA, the CDR3 is TGCAGTGCTAGAGATTGGGGGAACACCGGGGAGCTGTTTTTT. It codes for CSARDWGNTGELFF. The rearrangement links TRBV20-1 to TRBJ2-2, with no clear D. Germline V gene sequence: CDR1 DFQATT, CDR2 SNEGSKA (reference sequence). Between the trimmed V and J ends, which lost 0 bases and 1 base, there was a span of 6 bases. This CDR3 contains 14 residues.

This clonotype appeared many times. The chain is built from TRBV7-2 and TRBJ1-2; D call uncertain. The CDR3 extends over 13 amino acids. With 3 bases removed from V and 4 bases from J, the gap between germline ends came to 9 bases. In germline, CDR1 is SGHTA, CDR2 FQGNSA. The CDR3 here is CASSLGGRYGYTF. The CDR3 DNA is TGTGCCAGCAGCTTGGGTGGACGCTATGGCTACACCTTC.

In its sample, this clonotype was seen many times. V is TRBV20-1 and J is TRBJ2-4; TRBD1 agrees at 8 bases. Germline V gives CDR1 DFQATT, CDR2 SNEGSKA (reference sequence). J was trimmed by 10 bases and V by 6 bases; bases with no gene match: 11. The CDR3 contains 13 residues. The CDR3 DNA sequence: TGCAGTGCAGGGGCCGGACAGGGATATATTCAGTACTTC. Protein: CSAGAGQGYIQYF.

This clonotype was counted only a few times. In DNA, the CDR3 is TGCGCCAGCAGCCGGACCGGGACAGACAACTACGAGCAGTACTTC. It yields the protein CASSRTGTDNYEQYF. The genes are TRBV5-1 and TRBJ2-7; 7 bases match TRBD1. The V and J ends lost 4 bases and 3 bases, in that order; junction bases with no gene match: 10. CDR3 length equals 15 residues. Germline values: CDR1 SGHRS, CDR2 YFSETQ.

The V and J genes are TRBV3-1 and TRBJ1-2, with D possibly TRBD1 on 5 matching bases. Trimming pared 4 bases from V and 12 bases from J, leaving 15 bases between. The germline gives CDR1 LGHDT, CDR2 YNNKEL (reference sequence). The CDR3 consists of 12 residues. CDR3 protein: CASSLGAGGHTF. The CDR3, as DNA: TGTGCCAGCAGCCTCGGGGCTGGAGGACACACCTTC.

As DNA, the CDR3 is TGTGCCAGCACCCACAGGGCGGTAGCTCAGCCCCAGCATTTT. Its protein is CASTHRAVAQPQHF. The chain links TRBV12-3 or TRBV12-4 to TRBJ1-5; the D gene is possibly TRBD1 (6 bases). The CDR3 totals 14 residues. Trimming took 7 bases from V and 6 from J, leaving 16 bases between them.